This TCR beta chain was captured by sequencing in a study of graft-versus-host responses after intestinal transplantation. Study-wide findings and caveats: Some GvH clones were seen earlier in gut or blood, suggesting intestinal origin.

Clones were sequenced by immunoSEQ multiplex PCR, and TCRdb holds only the in-frame ones, with some missing. The sample consists of roughly 97,000 clones, more than 75% of them appearing once. For this clone: Its antigen is not known.

The CDR3 is 15 amino acids. Germline values: CDR1 LNHDA, CDR2 SQIVND (reference sequence). V was trimmed by 3 bases and J by 9 bases, leaving 18 bases between them. The input for sequencing was unstimulated CD4+ T cells sorted from spleen or lymph node cells, taken before intestinal transplant. The chain recombines TRBV19 with TRBJ2-1; possibly TRBD2 for D (6 bases). The receptor was isolated from a human donor who received an intestinal transplant. For the CDR3, the DNA is TGTGCCAGTAGTATGGTCGGGAAGGGAGGCACTGAGCAGTTCTTC. Translating gives CASSMVGKGGTEQFF.